This entry describes one T cell receptor beta chain. Its antigen is undetermined. This CDR3 contains 14 residues. Germline V gene sequence: CDR1 DFQATT, CDR2 SNEGSKA (reference sequence). For TCR beta, cDNA was produced by 5'RACE template switching with UMIs. TCRdb reprocessed the 5' RACE reads and reports one entry per CDR3 protein, with no DNA. Recorded for this sample: under 600,000 distinct CDR3 sequences. The sample belongs to a study of T cells expressing NK-cell markers. Study context: CD3+CD56+NKG2C+, CD3+CD56+NKG2C- and CD3+CD56-NKG2C+ T cells, once sorted, supplied the TCR beta repertoires. Among eight sequenced donors, seven carried HCMV seropositivity while one was seronegative. Whole-study results and caveats: Clarity on HCMV specificity was lacking for the expanded NKG2C+ T cell clones.

The rearrangement uses TRBV20-1 and TRBJ1-4; the D gene TCRdb calls, TRBD1, cannot be checked with no DNA. The sample taken for sequencing was blood T cells: a sorted CD56 or NKG2C T cell subset, CD4+ or CD8+ T cells, or bulk PBMC T cells (not recorded which). The receptor's source is a woman aged 45-65 years in good health. The CDR3 reads CSAGSTGRTEKLFF.